These 16 T cell receptor beta chains share one sample of origin, sequenced in a study of T cell clonotyping in hematopoietic cell transplantation. Sample time point: recipient sample about 28 days before transplant, after cytoreduction. The repertoire was sequenced with immunoSEQ multiplex PCR; TCRdb's copy has only in-frame clones and lacks some. The table lists under 45,000 clones, 85% to 95% of them singletons. Sequencing used peripheral blood mononuclear cells, obtained before stem cell transplant. These receptor sequences come from a middle-aged man with chronic myeloid leukemia. Some clones in this sample may be carry-over from other donors' samples.

In this sample, this clone turned up once. The genes are TRBV6-5 and TRBJ1-6; TRBD1 is a possible D gene (5 bases). CDR1 is MNHEY and CDR2 is SVGAGI in the germline V gene. V was cut by 8 bases and J by 2 bases, with 7 bases left in between. This CDR3 is built from 13 residues. The CDR3 coding sequence is TGTGCCAGCCAGGGAACCTATAATTCACCCCTCCACTTT. It is translated as CASQGTYNSPLHF.

The CDR3 spells CASGTGRYGYTF. In DNA form, the CDR3 reads TGTGCCAGTGGGACAGGGAGGTATGGCTACACCTTC. This chain uses TRBV28 with TRBJ1-2; 9 bases are shared with TRBD1. Germline loops: CDR1 MDHEN, CDR2 SYDVKM. V shed 9 bases, J shed 5 bases, and the junction held 4 bases outside the gene matches. This CDR3 has 12 amino acids.

This clone was recorded only once. The rearrangement joins TRBV11-3 to TRBJ2-2, with 7 bases identical to TRBD1. The germline V gene has CDR1 SGHNT and CDR2 YENEEA. The CDR3 extends over 14 amino acids. J gave up 8 bases and V 5 bases, and 8 bases lay outside the gene matches. The CDR3 is CASSNGQVGGELFF. The CDR3 DNA is TGTGCCAGCAGCAATGGACAGGTCGGAGGGGAGCTGTTTTTT.

The V and J genes are TRBV28 and TRBJ1-1; D ambiguous. CDR1 is MDHEN, CDR2 SYDVKM, per germline. The CDR3 contains 12 residues. Trimming removed 8 bases from V and 5 bases from J, with 12 bases in between. CDR3 region: CASHRDRTEAFF. The CDR3 DNA reads as TGTGCCAGCCACCGGGATAGGACTGAAGCTTTCTTT.

The chain carries TRBV5-1 and TRBJ2-2, with D perhaps matching TRBD2 (6 bases). Trimming took 4 bases from V and 2 from J, leaving 15 bases between them. CDR1 and CDR2 from the germline V gene are SGHRS and YFSETQ. The CDR3 has 16 residues. In DNA, the CDR3 is TGCGCCAGCAGCCCGACGGGGGTTCTTAACACCGGGGAGCTGTTTTTT. Residues: CASSPTGVLNTGELFF.

The rearrangement joins TRBV4-3 to TRBJ1-4; a possible D gene is TRBD1 (5 bases). The CDR3 is made up of 17 amino acids. The V and J ends lost 3 bases and 3 bases respectively, with 17 bases between them. From germline, CDR1 is LGHNA and CDR2 YSLEER. CDR3 residues: CASSQIGAGAANEKLFF. Written as DNA, the CDR3 is TGCGCCAGCAGCCAGATCGGGGCCGGGGCGGCTAATGAAAAACTGTTTTTT.

The rearrangement links TRBV10-3 to TRBJ1-3; perhaps TRBD1 as D (6 bases). Between the trimmed V and J ends, which lost 2 bases and 0 bases, there was a span of 8 bases. Germline V gene sequence: CDR1 ENHRY, CDR2 SYGVKD. There are 15 residues in the CDR3. The CDR3 is CAISETGSSGNTIYF. In nucleotides, the CDR3 is TGTGCCATCAGTGAGACAGGGAGCTCTGGAAACACCATATATTTT.

J is TRBJ2-7 and V is TRBV9; 10 bases match TRBD1. The CDR3 consists of 15 residues. V trimming: 3 bases; J trimming: 5 bases; junction bases outside the gene matches: 8. The germline CDR1 and CDR2 sequences are SGDLS and YYNGEE. The CDR3 region is CASSATTGGINEQYF. CDR3 DNA sequence: TGTGCCAGCAGCGCCACGACAGGGGGCATCAACGAGCAGTACTTC.

The V and J genes are TRBV7-6 and TRBJ2-3; no definite D call. The CDR3 spans 17 residues. The V and J ends lost 1 base and 4 bases respectively, with 18 bases between them. Germline CDR1 SGHVS, CDR2 FNYEAQ. CDR3 nucleotides: TGTGCCAGCAGCTTAGTTGGGATCACCTCGGCAGCAGATACGCAGTATTTT. This codes for CASSLVGITSAADTQYF.

The chain uses TRBV11-1 and TRBJ2-2, with D maybe TRBD1 (6 bases). CDR1 SGHAT and CDR2 FQDESV come from the germline V gene (reference sequence). Trimming removed 3 bases from V and 13 bases from J, with 33 bases in between. This CDR3 comprises 19 residues. The CDR3 is CASSFDRTEDTLNTGGLFF. Here the CDR3 DNA reads TGTGCCAGCAGCTTCGATCGGACAGAGGATACGTTGAACACCGGAGGGCTGTTTTTT.

V gene TRBV4-2 combines with J gene TRBJ2-7; no firm D call. The germline V and J ends were trimmed by 1 base and 3 bases, with 4 bases remaining between them. Germline V gene sequence: CDR1 LGHNA, CDR2 YNFKEQ. This CDR3 contains 12 residues. The CDR3 is CASSQGRYEQYF. The DNA of the CDR3 is TGTGCCAGCAGCCAAGGTCGCTACGAGCAGTACTTC.

The J gene is TRBJ1-3, the V gene TRBV19; D may be TRBD1 (5 bases). The germline gives CDR1 LNHDA, CDR2 SQIVND (reference sequence). This CDR3 has 16 residues. The V gene lost 3 bases and the J gene lost 0 bases, with 12 bases spanning the gap. CDR3 sequence: CASSMGRRVSGNTIYF. Here the CDR3 DNA reads TGTGCCAGTAGTATGGGGCGCAGGGTCTCTGGAAACACCATATATTTT.

The table lists this clone with a count of one. The CDR3 nucleotides are TGTGCCAGCAGTTACTCGGACAGAGGGAGCAATCAGCCCCAGCATTTT. As protein: CASSYSDRGSNQPQHF. The V gene is TRBV6-5, the J gene TRBJ1-5; D might be TRBD1 (6 bases). CDR1 MNHEY and CDR2 SVGAGI come from the germline V gene. The CDR3 covers 16 residues. V shed 0 bases and J shed 1 base, with 10 bases lying between them.

This clone has just one count. The chain employs TRBV28 and TRBJ2-1, with no clear D. Deletions cut 4 bases from V and 3 bases from J, with 7 bases between. The CDR3 loop spans 13 amino acids. CDR1 and CDR2 from the germline V gene are MDHEN and SYDVKM. CDR3 nucleotide sequence: TGTGCCAGCAGTTCTTTCGGCTACAATGAGCAGTTCTTC. Translating it yields CASSSFGYNEQFF. The variable domain in full, completed from reference TRBV28 and TRBJ2-1, reads DVKVTQSSRYLVKRTGEKVFLECVQDMDHENMFWYRQDPGLGLRLIYFSYDVKMKEKGDIPEGYSVSREKKERFSLILESASTNQTSMYLCASSSFGYNEQFFGPGTRLTVL.

The chain links TRBV7-8 to TRBJ1-5, with no clear D. This CDR3 is 13 amino acids long. Trimming took 1 base from V and 4 from J, leaving 5 bases between them. The germline gives CDR1 SGHVS, CDR2 FQNEAQ. DNA of the CDR3: TGTGCCAGCAGCTTAGGACCTAATCAGCCCCAGCATTTT. Its protein is CASSLGPNQPQHF.

This clone was observed a single time. The rearrangement uses TRBV19 and TRBJ1-5, with 8 nucleotides matching TRBD1. Germline V CDR1 and CDR2: LNHDA, SQIVND (reference sequence). The CDR3 runs to 16 residues. J gave up 6 bases and V 2 bases, and 9 bases lay outside the gene matches. For the CDR3, the DNA is TGTGCCAGTAGTATAAAAGCGGCAGGGGGCGGTCAGCCCCAGCATTTT. Its translation: CASSIKAAGGGQPQHF.